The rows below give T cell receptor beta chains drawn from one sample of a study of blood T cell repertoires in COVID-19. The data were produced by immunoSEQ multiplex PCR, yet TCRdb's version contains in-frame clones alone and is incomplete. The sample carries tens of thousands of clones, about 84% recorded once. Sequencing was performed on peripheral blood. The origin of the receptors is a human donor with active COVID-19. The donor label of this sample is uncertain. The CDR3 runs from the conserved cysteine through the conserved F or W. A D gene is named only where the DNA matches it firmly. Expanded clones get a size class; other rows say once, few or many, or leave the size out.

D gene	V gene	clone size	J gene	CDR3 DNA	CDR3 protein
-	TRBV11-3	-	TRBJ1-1	TGTGCCAGCAGCTTAGCATTAGGAGGGAGCACTGAAGCTTTCTTT	CASSLALGGSTEAFF
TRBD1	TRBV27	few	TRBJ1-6	TGTGCCAGCAGTTTAAGACAGGGGGCCTCACCCCTCCACTTT	CASSLRQGASPLHF
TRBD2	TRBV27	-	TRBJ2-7	TGTGCCAGCAATCCTAGCGGGGGGGGCTACGAGCAGTACTTC	CASNPSGGGYEQYF
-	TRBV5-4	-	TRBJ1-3	TGTGCCAGCAGCTACCCAGGGGCTGGAGGAAACACCATATATTTT	CASSYPGAGGNTIYF
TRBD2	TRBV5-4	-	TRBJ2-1	TGTGCCAGCAGCGCCGGGACTAGCGGGAGAGGTGAGCAGTTCTTC	CASSAGTSGRGEQFF
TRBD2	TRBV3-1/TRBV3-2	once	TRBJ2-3	TGTGCCAGCAGCCTTAGCGGGGGCGGGGGTACGCAGTATTTT	CASSLSGGGGTQYF
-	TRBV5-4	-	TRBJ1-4	TGTGCCAGCAGCTTGACAGAAGATGAAAAACTGTTTTTT	CASSLTEDEKLFF
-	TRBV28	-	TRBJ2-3	TGTGCCAGCAGTTTTAACGTCTTGGACTCCTACACAGATACGCAGTATTTT	CASSFNVLDSYTDTQYF
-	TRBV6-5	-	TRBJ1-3	TGTGCCAGCAGTTACCAGGCAGAACGTGGAAACACCATATATTTT	CASSYQAERGNTIYF
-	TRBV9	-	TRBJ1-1	TGTGCCAGCAGCGTCGGTAACTCCCTCGTAAACACTGAAGCTTTCTTT	CASSVGNSLVNTEAFF
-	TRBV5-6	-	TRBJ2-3	TGTGCCAGCAGATTAGCGAGGGATACGCAGTATTTT	CASRLARDTQYF
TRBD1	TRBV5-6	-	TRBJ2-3	TGTGCCAGCAGCTTAGGCACGGGACAGATAAACACAGATACGCAGTATTTT	CASSLGTGQINTDTQYF
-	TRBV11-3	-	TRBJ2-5	TGTGCCAGCAGCATCGGACAGTCGGAGACCCAGTACTTC	CASSIGQSETQYF
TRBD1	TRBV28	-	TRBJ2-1	TGTGCCAGCAGTTTAGGGGGGACAGGGGGAGTTGTCGAGCAGTTCTTC	CASSLGGTGGVVEQFF
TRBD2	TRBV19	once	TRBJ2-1	TGTGCCAGTAGTATAGATTTAGCGGGAGGGCTCAATGAGCAGTTCTTC	CASSIDLAGGLNEQFF
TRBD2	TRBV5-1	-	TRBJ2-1	TGCGCCAGCAGCTTAGCTGCGTTAGGACTAGCGGGTGTCAATGAGCAGTTCTTC	CASSLAALGLAGVNEQFF
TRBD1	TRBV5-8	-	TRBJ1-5	TGTGCCAGCAGCTTGCATTTACAGGGGCCTGATCAGCCCCAGCATTTT	CASSLHLQGPDQPQHF
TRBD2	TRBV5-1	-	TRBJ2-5	TGCGCCAGCAGTTCCGCAGCGGGAGAAGAGACCCAGTACTTC	CASSSAAGEETQYF